Below, 29 T cell receptor beta chains from the same sample are listed, as sequenced in a study of cytomegalovirus exposure and HLA in healthy donors. Use of 60 Vbeta and 13 Jbeta primers characterized the PCR. Here immunoSEQ multiplex PCR was the method, and the copy in TCRdb shows in-frame clones only, minus some. The sample lists over 100,000 clones; 70% to 90% were seen once. The sequencing sample was made of PBMCs. The receptors come from a man aged 35 to 55 in good health and CMV-seronegative.

V gene TRBV11-2 combines with J gene TRBJ1-2; the match to TRBD1 covers 8 bases. The CDR3 is 14 residues long. The ends lost 4 bases at V and 2 bases at J; junction bases unmatched: 3. The germline gives CDR1 SGHAT, CDR2 FQNNGV. CDR3 in amino acids: CASSSWTGNYGYTF. CDR3 nucleotides: TGTGCCAGCAGCTCCTGGACAGGGAACTATGGCTACACCTTC. Combining the CDR3 with reference TRBV11-2 and TRBJ1-2 gives the whole variable domain EAGVAQSPRYKIIEKRQSVAFWCNPISGHATLYWYQQILGQGPKLLIQFQNNGVVDDSQLPKDRFSAERLKGVDSTLKIQPAKLEDSAVYLCASSSWTGNYGYTFGSGTRLTVV.

The V and J genes are TRBV30 and TRBJ2-2, with D perhaps TRBD1 (6 bases). Trimming left V 4 bases short and J 2 bases short, with 8 bases between. Germline CDR1 and CDR2: GTSNPN and SVGIG (reference sequence). The CDR3 length is 13 residues. CDR3 region: CAWTTGNTGELFF. CDR3 sequence (DNA): TGTGCCTGGACGACAGGAAACACCGGGGAGCTGTTTTTT.

The V and J genes are TRBV5-5 and TRBJ2-7, with a tentative D call TRBD1 (6 bases). Trimming removed 4 bases at V and 2 bases at J, with 16 bases between. Germline V lookup: CDR1 SGHKS, CDR2 YYEKEE (reference sequence). The CDR3 loop spans 15 amino acids. The CDR3 coding sequence is TGTGCCAGCAGCCTAATCCGACAGGAGACCTACGAGCAGTACTTC. Its translation: CASSLIRQETYEQYF.

The chain recombines TRBV7-2 with TRBJ2-5; 8 bases map to TRBD2. V lost 1 base, J lost 1 base, and 8 bases stayed unmatched. Germline V gene lookup returns CDR1 SGHTA and CDR2 FQGNSA. CDR3 length: 17 amino acids. In nucleotides, the CDR3 is TGTGCCAGCAGCTTAGGGGGGGTTCGGGGGGGCCAAGAGACCCAGTACTTC. Residues: CASSLGGVRGGQETQYF.

The V gene is TRBV5-1, the J gene TRBJ1-5; 7 bases line up with TRBD1. The V gene end was trimmed by 0 bases and the J gene end by 6 bases; junction bases not matched to a gene: 6. CDR3 length: 15 amino acids. Germline loops: CDR1 SGHRS, CDR2 YFSETQ. Here the CDR3 DNA reads TGCGCCAGCAGCTTGGATACAGGGGATGGTCAGCCCCAGCATTTT. It codes for CASSLDTGDGQPQHF. Supplemented by reference TRBV5-1 and TRBJ1-5, the full variable domain reads KAGVTQTPRYLIKTRGQQVTLSCSPISGHRSVSWYQQTPGQGLQFLFEYFSETQRNKGNFPGRFSGRQFSNSRSEMNVSTLELGDSALYLCASSLDTGDGQPQHFGDGTRLSIL.

With regard to this clone: This same CDR3 is encoded by further DNA sequences in the sample. This chain links TRBV6-5 with TRBJ2-5, with 8 positions matching TRBD2. The CDR3 extends over 15 amino acids. Germline values: CDR1 MNHEY, CDR2 SVGAGI. V lost 0 bases, J lost 5 bases, and 5 bases stayed unmatched. In DNA, the CDR3 is TGTGCCAGCAGTTACTCTTCGGGAGGGTCGGAGACCCAGTACTTC. Translating gives CASSYSSGGSETQYF.

This clone came up a few times. V usage is TRBV28 and J usage is TRBJ1-2, with D possibly being TRBD1 (6 bases). The CDR3 length is 14 residues. CDR1 MDHEN and CDR2 SYDVKM come from the germline V gene. V was cut by 9 bases and J by 0 bases, with 14 bases left in between. CDR3 bases: TGTGCCAGTAAAGTCCAGGGGCCTAACTATGGCTACACCTTC. Its translation is CASKVQGPNYGYTF.

J is TRBJ1-5 and V is TRBV14; the D gene is possibly TRBD1 (5 bases). The CDR3 length is 16 residues. V was cut by 0 bases and J by 9 bases, with 18 bases left in between. Germline loops: CDR1 SGHDN, CDR2 FVKESK. CDR3 in amino acids: CASSQDRGRAVSPQHF. Written as DNA, the CDR3 is TGTGCCAGCAGCCAAGATAGGGGCAGGGCGGTTTCGCCCCAGCATTTT.

The chain joins TRBV5-1 to TRBJ1-1, with D perhaps TRBD1 (5 bases). Per the germline V gene, CDR1 is SGHRS and CDR2 is YFSETQ. The ends were cut back, 0 bases at V and 4 bases at J, with 7 bases in the middle. The CDR3 spans 13 residues. The CDR3 reads CASSLEGVTEAFF. The CDR3 DNA sequence: TGCGCCAGCAGCTTGGAAGGGGTCACTGAAGCTTTCTTT.

The chain combines TRBV19 with TRBJ1-5; 8 nucleotides match TRBD1. Germline V CDR1 and CDR2: LNHDA, SQIVND (reference sequence). V lost 6 bases to trimming and J lost 5 bases; unmatched junction nucleotides: 6. The CDR3 totals 14 residues. In nucleotides, the CDR3 is TGTGCCAGTAGCCAAACAGGGGGGTATCAGCCCCAGCATTTT. The encoded protein is CASSQTGGYQPQHF.

The chain combines TRBV2 with TRBJ2-5; 8 bases are a match to TRBD1. V lost 6 bases to trimming and J lost 2 bases; unmatched junction nucleotides: 5. This CDR3 spans 14 amino acids. From germline, CDR1 is SNHLY and CDR2 FYNNEI. Here the CDR3 DNA reads TGTGCCAGCAGAACCGGGACAGGACAAGAGACCCAGTACTTC. Residues: CASRTGTGQETQYF.

This chain uses TRBV19 with TRBJ1-1; D remains unclear. CDR1 and CDR2 (germline): LNHDA, SQIVND (reference sequence). The CDR3 is made up of 14 amino acids. Trimming took off 3 bases at V and 7 bases at J, with 15 bases between the two ends. The CDR3 is CASSIGEGINEAFF. Written as DNA, the CDR3 is TGTGCCAGTAGTATCGGGGAAGGGATAAATGAAGCTTTCTTT.

This clone was found a few times. At one end, the junction sequence differs from germline, possibly due to a read error. The chain links TRBV7-7 to TRBJ2-5, with 8 positions matching TRBD2. Germline loops: CDR1 SSHAT, CDR2 FNYEAQ (reference sequence). The CDR3 length is 13 residues. The CDR3 region is CASSPGGLETQYF. In DNA, the CDR3 is TGTGCTAGCAGCCCGGGAGGGCTAGAGACCCAGTACTTC.

The chain combines TRBV5-1 with TRBJ2-7, with D tentatively TRBD1 (6 bases). The V gene lost 6 bases and the J gene lost 2 bases, with 12 bases spanning the gap. The length of the CDR3 is 13 residues. CDR1 is SGHRS, CDR2 YFSETQ, per germline. CDR3 in DNA: TGCGCCAGCAACCTGGGGGCGGCCTACGAGCAGTACTTC. As protein: CASNLGAAYEQYF.

Only one count was recorded for this clone. This rearrangement joins TRBV7-8 to TRBJ2-1; 8 bases map to TRBD2. Trimming removed 4 bases from V and 8 bases from J; junction bases left unmatched: 10. CDR1 is SGHVS, CDR2 FQNEAQ, per germline. This CDR3 is built from 15 residues. CDR3 bases: TGTGCCAGCAGCTCCCCGGGGGGGCAGGAAGATGAGCAGTTCTTC. Its translation: CASSSPGGQEDEQFF. The whole variable domain, filled in from reference TRBV7-8 and TRBJ2-1, reads GAGVSQSPRYKVAKRGQDVALRCDPISGHVSLFWYQQALGQGPEFLTYFQNEAQLDKSGLPSDRFFAERPEGSVSTLKIQRTQQEDSAVYLCASSSPGGQEDEQFFGPGTRLTVL.

The chain carries TRBV15 and TRBJ2-1; TRBD1 might be the D (5 bases). Trimming pared 0 bases from V and 0 bases from J, leaving 12 bases between. Germline CDR1 LNHNV, CDR2 YYDKDF (reference sequence). This CDR3 contains 17 residues. The CDR3 is CATSRDPGASSYNEQFF. CDR3 nucleotides: TGTGCCACCAGCAGAGATCCTGGGGCTAGCTCCTACAATGAGCAGTTCTTC.

The chain links TRBV7-6 to TRBJ2-7, with a possible D match to TRBD2 (5 bases). Trimming removed 2 bases at V and 0 bases at J, with 11 bases between. Looked up from germline, CDR1 is SGHVS and CDR2 is FNYEAQ. There are 15 residues in the CDR3. CDR3 bases: TGTGCCAGCAGCTTATCAGGACTGAGCTCCTACGAGCAGTACTTC. Amino acids: CASSLSGLSSYEQYF.

The chain has TRBV9 and TRBJ2-1, with 7 bases matching TRBD2. V was clipped by 3 bases and J by 6 bases; unmatched bases: 6. Per the germline V gene, CDR1 is SGDLS and CDR2 is YYNGEE. This CDR3 spans 14 amino acids. CDR3 region: CASSALTSRNEQFF. In DNA form, the CDR3 reads TGTGCCAGCAGCGCCCTGACTAGCCGCAATGAGCAGTTCTTC.

The chain couples TRBV7-9 to TRBJ2-1, with D possibly TRBD1 on 6 matching bases. The CDR3 extends over 14 amino acids. Per germline, CDR1 SEHNR and CDR2 FQNEAQ (reference sequence). The germline V and J ends were trimmed by 4 bases and 8 bases, with 15 bases remaining between them. In DNA form, the CDR3 reads TGTGCCAGCAGCTCAGGGACACCGCGGCATGAGCAGTTCTTC. Protein product: CASSSGTPRHEQFF.

J is TRBJ1-2 and V is TRBV9, with D possibly matching TRBD1 (6 bases). The CDR3 covers 13 residues. Trimming stripped 4 bases from V and 7 bases from J, with 14 bases between. Looked up from germline, CDR1 is SGDLS and CDR2 is YYNGEE. CDR3 sequence reads: CASSLGQNTGYTF. The CDR3 bases are TGTGCCAGCAGCCTTGGACAGAACACTGGCTACACCTTC.

This chain connects TRBV6-5 to TRBJ2-5; D is uncertain. Near its end, the DNA agrees better with TRBJ2-7, so the J call may be wrong. This CDR3 spans 11 amino acids. In germline, CDR1 is MNHEY, CDR2 SVGAGI. The CDR3 loop reads CASRSSYEQYF. The CDR3 DNA reads as TGTGCCAGCAGATCTTCCTACGAGCAGTACTTC.

This clone was counted once. The chain carries TRBV7-3 and TRBJ2-1, with 9 positions matching TRBD1. The V gene's germline CDR1 is SGHTA and CDR2 FQGTGA. This CDR3 has 15 residues. With V trimmed by 5 bases and J by 7 bases, 9 bases remained unmatched. The CDR3 reads CASSVQGAPKNEQFF. CDR3 bases: TGTGCCAGCAGCGTACAGGGGGCGCCTAAAAATGAGCAGTTCTTC.

J is TRBJ1-1 and V is TRBV6-5, with D unclear. In germline, CDR1 is MNHEY, CDR2 SVGAGI. V lost 0 bases to trimming and J lost 7 bases, with 9 bases between them. The CDR3 extends over 13 amino acids. The chain's CDR3 is CASSYSNYGEAFF. As DNA, the CDR3 is TGTGCCAGCAGTTACTCGAATTACGGTGAAGCTTTCTTT.

CDR3 region: CASSDSGGSRPYF. CDR3 DNA: TGTGCCAGCAGTGACTCCGGCGGGAGTAGGCCGTATTTT. The chain carries TRBV6-4 and TRBJ2-3; 7 nucleotides agree with TRBD2. Losses at the gene ends were 0 bases for V and 14 bases for J; bases not matched to a gene: 8. This CDR3 has 13 amino acids. Germline values: CDR1 MRHNA, CDR2 SNTAGT.

The chain is built from TRBV9 and TRBJ2-3, with D possibly TRBD2 on 5 matching bases. V lost 0 bases, J lost 2 bases, and 16 bases lay in between. This CDR3 is built from 17 residues. Germline loops: CDR1 SGDLS, CDR2 YYNGEE. The CDR3 DNA is TGTGCCAGCAGCGTAGGAGCGGCCTTGACCGTCACAGATACGCAGTATTTT. This gives the protein CASSVGAALTVTDTQYF.

This chain links TRBV7-9 with TRBJ2-1; 12 nucleotides line up with TRBD2. Germline lookup yields CDR1 SEHNR and CDR2 FQNEAQ (reference sequence). The CDR3 extends over 17 amino acids. V lost 2 bases to trimming and J lost 7 bases; unmatched junction nucleotides: 9. CDR3 sequence (DNA): TGTGCCAGCAGCTTATTTACGACTAGCGGGAGTAAGAATGAGCAGTTCTTC. This sequence encodes CASSLFTTSGSKNEQFF.

This sequence joins TRBV9 and TRBJ2-2; TRBD2 matches 7 bases. CDR3 length equals 19 residues. With V trimmed by 1 base and J by 0 bases, 12 bases remained unmatched. Germline V gene lookup returns CDR1 SGDLS and CDR2 YYNGEE. CDR3 loop: CASSVWGGSTNANTGELFF. CDR3 nucleotide sequence: TGTGCCAGCAGCGTATGGGGGGGGTCGACGAACGCGAACACCGGGGAGCTGTTTTTT.

The table lists this clone with a count of one. The chain has TRBV7-8 and TRBJ1-1; TRBD1 agrees at 7 bases. Trimming took 1 base from V and 11 from J; bases not matched to a gene: 7. Germline-derived CDR1 and CDR2 are SGHVS and FQNEAQ. This CDR3 is 13 amino acids long. CDR3 amino acids: CASSLVGGRGAFF. In DNA, the CDR3 is TGTGCCAGCAGCTTAGTAGGGGGCCGTGGGGCTTTCTTT.

The chain combines TRBV2 with TRBJ2-5, with 10 positions matching TRBD1. Germline trimming cut 6 bases from V and 5 bases from J; bases unmatched to any gene: 9. Germline V lookup: CDR1 SNHLY, CDR2 FYNNEI. The CDR3 runs 15 residues. CDR3: CASRERQGAMETQYF. CDR3 DNA sequence: TGTGCCAGCAGGGAACGACAGGGGGCAATGGAGACCCAGTACTTC.